This T cell receptor beta chain originates from a study of cytomegalovirus exposure and HLA in healthy donors. General study findings and limits: Relative to equally common others, HLA-associated TCR beta chains showed greater clonal expansion in a later analysis.

About this clone itself: Its antigen is as yet unknown.

The PCR employed 60 Vbeta primers together with 13 Jbeta primers. Measured with immunoSEQ multiplex PCR; TCRdb has only the in-frame clones, and not every one. This sample carries roughly 120,000 clones, approximately 80% of them seen once, and the ten largest clones take less than 5.5%. The specimen was PBMCs. This receptor was obtained from a woman aged 25-40 years in good health and CMV-seropositive.

The CDR3 DNA reads TGTGCCAGCTCACCGGGCAGCCGACTAGGCTACACCTTC. Protein sequence: CASSPGSRLGYTF. V gene TRBV18 combines with J gene TRBJ1-2; D is undetermined. V was clipped by 3 bases and J by 8 bases, with 13 bases between them. In germline, CDR1 is KGHSH, CDR2 LQKENI. The CDR3 is 13 residues long.